This T cell receptor beta chain was sequenced during a study of cytomegalovirus exposure and HLA in healthy donors. Whole-study findings and limits: Most of the TCR beta V segments (in an earlier analysis) were productive either about 87% or about 30% of the time.

The primer mix had 60 Vbeta and 13 Jbeta primers. Only in-frame clones appear in the TCRdb table, and some are missing; sequencing was by immunoSEQ multiplex PCR. The listing records 70,000 to 80,000 clones. Of note for this clone: Its target is not known.

Each donor was nominally healthy when sampled (though unrecorded immune exposures were likely). From germline, CDR1 is SEHNR and CDR2 FQNEAQ (reference sequence). Trimming removed 1 base at V and 0 bases at J, with 10 bases between. The CDR3 contains 15 residues. Sequencing was carried out using PBMCs. This sequence joins TRBV7-9 and TRBJ2-7; possible D gene TRBD1, 5 bases. This TCR was sampled from a man in his forties or fifties in good health and CMV-seronegative. The CDR3 sequence is CASSLVQGPSYEQYF. DNA for the CDR3: TGTGCCAGCAGCTTAGTGCAGGGTCCCTCCTACGAGCAGTACTTC.